A single T cell receptor (beta chain) is shown here with its context. Per the authors' pipeline: Reference gene primer amplification yielded estimated nucleated cell counts. The protocol was immunoSEQ multiplex PCR, while the TCRdb copy is restricted to in-frame clones and leaves out a portion. The V and J calls and clone size are taken from that table; D and trimming were inferred from the DNA. This table holds 250,000 or so clones, about 89% found once. These data come from a study of blood T cell repertoires in COVID-19. The CDR3 totals 15 residues. V was clipped by 1 base and J by 5 bases; unmatched bases: 2. Germline V CDR1 and CDR2: SGDLS, YYNGEE.

The receptor comes from a woman under 30 who had recovered from COVID-19. Sequencing was done on a sample of PBMCs or T cells enriched from blood (not recorded which). The chain combines TRBV9 with TRBJ2-3; 12 bases map to TRBD2. CDR3 residues: CASSVRLAGEDTQYF. The CDR3, as DNA: TGTGCCAGCAGCGTACGACTAGCGGGAGAAGATACGCAGTATTTT.